A selection of T cell receptor beta chains follows, all from one sample in a study of T cells in localized non-small cell lung cancer. Here immunoSEQ multiplex PCR was the method, and the copy in TCRdb shows in-frame clones only, minus some. Of 130,000 or so clones detected, roughly 90% appear once; the ten largest clones hold around 1.5%. The source material was peripheral blood, sampled before any cancer treatment. These receptors were collected from a female donor older than 55 with stage I lung adenocarcinoma. Each CDR3 is given with its conserved first and last residue. The D gene is left open where the match is weak. Where a row states a size, it is once, few, many or the class of an expanded clone; other rows omit it.

TGTGCCAGCAGTTCGGGGCCAGGGGGTCAGCCCCAGCATTTT	CASSSGPGGQPQHF	14	once	TRBV28	TRBJ1-5	TRBD1
TGTGCCAGCAGTGTACAGGGGTTCGGCTATGGCTACACCTTC	CASSVQGFGYGYTF	14	.	TRBV6-6	TRBJ1-2	TRBD1
TGTGCCAGCAGCGCCTCCGGACAGTCCTACAATGAGCAGTTCTTC	CASSASGQSYNEQFF	15	.	TRBV9	TRBJ2-1	.
TGTGCCAGTAAGTCACTAGCGGGAGGCACCGGGGAGCTGTTTTTT	CASKSLAGGTGELFF	15	.	TRBV19	TRBJ2-2	TRBD2
TGCGCCAGCAGCCAAGGGGGCGACGGTGAAAAACTGTTTTTT	CASSQGGDGEKLFF	14	.	TRBV5-1	TRBJ1-4	TRBD1
TGTGCCAGTAGTATCCAGGTTCAAGATACGCAGTATTTT	CASSIQVQDTQYF	13	.	TRBV19	TRBJ2-3	.
TGTGCCACCATTGGGGGTGGCCAGGGGCACACCGGGGAGCTGTTTTTT	CATIGGGQGHTGELFF	16	.	TRBV28	TRBJ2-2	.
TGTGCCAGCAGCCGCAGAACGAACACTGAAGCTTTCTTT	CASSRRTNTEAFF	13	few	TRBV13	TRBJ1-1	.
TGCGCCAGCAGCCACGTGGGACAGGGAACAGATACGCAGTATTTT	CASSHVGQGTDTQYF	15	.	TRBV4-1	TRBJ2-3	TRBD1
TGCAGCGTTGAATTTCCCCTCGTCCACACCAGTGGCTACACCTTC	CSVEFPLVHTSGYTF	15	.	TRBV29-1	TRBJ1-2	.
TGTGCCAGTAGTATATCGACACCCGCCTACGAGCAGTACTTC	CASSISTPAYEQYF	14	.	TRBV19	TRBJ2-7	.
TGTGCCAGCAGCTCCCTAGGACAGGGGGCCTACGAGCAGTACTTC	CASSSLGQGAYEQYF	15	.	TRBV7-9	TRBJ2-7	TRBD1
TGTGCCACCAGCAGAGTCCTTCTGGGTCCCCGTAACACCATATATTTT	CATSRVLLGPRNTIYF	16	.	TRBV15	TRBJ1-3	.
TGTGCCAGCTCACCACAAGCGCAGGGCCTGGATGGAAACACCATATATTTT	CASSPQAQGLDGNTIYF	17	.	TRBV18	TRBJ1-3	.